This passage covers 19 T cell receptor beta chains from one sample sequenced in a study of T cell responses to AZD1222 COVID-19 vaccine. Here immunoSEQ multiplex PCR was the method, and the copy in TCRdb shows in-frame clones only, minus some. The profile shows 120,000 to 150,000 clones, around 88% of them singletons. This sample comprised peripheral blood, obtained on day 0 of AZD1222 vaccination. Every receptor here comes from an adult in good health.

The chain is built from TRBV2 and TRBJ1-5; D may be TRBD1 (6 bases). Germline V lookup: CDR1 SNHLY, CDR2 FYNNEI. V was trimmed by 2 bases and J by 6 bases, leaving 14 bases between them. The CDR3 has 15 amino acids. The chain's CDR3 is CASSEFYGGGQPQHF. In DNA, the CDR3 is TGTGCCAGCAGTGAATTTTATGGGGGCGGTCAGCCCCAGCATTTT.

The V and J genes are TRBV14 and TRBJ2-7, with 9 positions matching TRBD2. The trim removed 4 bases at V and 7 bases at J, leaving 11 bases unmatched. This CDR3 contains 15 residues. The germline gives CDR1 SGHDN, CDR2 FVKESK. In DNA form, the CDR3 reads TGTGCCAGCAGCCTTCTCCTAGCGGGAAGGGGGGAGCAGTACTTC. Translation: CASSLLLAGRGEQYF.

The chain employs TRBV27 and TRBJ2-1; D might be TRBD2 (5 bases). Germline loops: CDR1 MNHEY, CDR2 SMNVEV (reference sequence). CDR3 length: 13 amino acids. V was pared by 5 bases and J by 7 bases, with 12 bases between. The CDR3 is CASSLGLGNEQFF. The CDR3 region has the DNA TGTGCCAGCAGTCTTGGACTGGGGAATGAGCAGTTCTTC.

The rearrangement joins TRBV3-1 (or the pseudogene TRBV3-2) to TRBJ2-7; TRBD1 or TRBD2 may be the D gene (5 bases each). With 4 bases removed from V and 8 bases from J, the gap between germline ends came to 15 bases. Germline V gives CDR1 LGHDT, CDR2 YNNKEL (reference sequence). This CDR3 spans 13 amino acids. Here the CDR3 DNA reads TGTGCCAGCAGCCGAGACGGCCTGGGACAGCAGTACTTC. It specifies CASSRDGLGQQYF.

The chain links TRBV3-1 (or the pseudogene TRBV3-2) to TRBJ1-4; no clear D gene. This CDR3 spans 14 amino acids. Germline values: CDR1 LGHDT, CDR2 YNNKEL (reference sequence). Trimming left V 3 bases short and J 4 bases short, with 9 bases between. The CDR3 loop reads CASSQGRFNEKLFF. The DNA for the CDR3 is TGTGCCAGCAGCCAGGGCAGGTTTAATGAAAAACTGTTTTTT.

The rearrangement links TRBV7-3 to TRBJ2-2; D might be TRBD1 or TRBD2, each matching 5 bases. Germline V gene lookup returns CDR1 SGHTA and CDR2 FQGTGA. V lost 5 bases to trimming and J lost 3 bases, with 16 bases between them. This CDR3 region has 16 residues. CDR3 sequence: CASSPTGQLDTGELFF. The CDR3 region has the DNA TGTGCCAGCAGCCCCACGGGGCAGCTAGACACCGGGGAGCTGTTTTTT. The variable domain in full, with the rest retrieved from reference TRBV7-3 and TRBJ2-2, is GAGVSQTPSNKVTEKGKYVELRCDPISGHTALYWYRQSLGQGPEFLIYFQGTGAADDSGLPNDRFFAVRPEGSVSTLKIQRTERGDSAVYLCASSPTGQLDTGELFFGEGSRLTVL.

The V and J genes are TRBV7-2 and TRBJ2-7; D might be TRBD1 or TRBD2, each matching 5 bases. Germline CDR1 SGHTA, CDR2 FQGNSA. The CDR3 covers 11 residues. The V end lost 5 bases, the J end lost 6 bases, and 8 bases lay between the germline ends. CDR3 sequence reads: CASSHGGEQYF. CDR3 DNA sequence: TGTGCCAGCAGCCATGGGGGCGAGCAGTACTTC.

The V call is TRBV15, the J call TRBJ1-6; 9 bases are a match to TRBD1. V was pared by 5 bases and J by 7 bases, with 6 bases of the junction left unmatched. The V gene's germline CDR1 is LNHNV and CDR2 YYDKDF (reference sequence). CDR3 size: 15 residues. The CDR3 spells CATSAWTGDNSPLHF. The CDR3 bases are TGTGCCACCAGCGCTTGGACAGGGGACAATTCACCCCTCCACTTT.

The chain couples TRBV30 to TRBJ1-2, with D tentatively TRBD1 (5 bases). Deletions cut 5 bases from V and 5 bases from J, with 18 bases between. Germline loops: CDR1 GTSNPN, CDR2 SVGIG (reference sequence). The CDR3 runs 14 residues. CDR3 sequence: CAWGLPGRGYGYTF. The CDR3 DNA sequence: TGTGCCTGGGGACTTCCGGGACGCGGATATGGCTACACCTTC.

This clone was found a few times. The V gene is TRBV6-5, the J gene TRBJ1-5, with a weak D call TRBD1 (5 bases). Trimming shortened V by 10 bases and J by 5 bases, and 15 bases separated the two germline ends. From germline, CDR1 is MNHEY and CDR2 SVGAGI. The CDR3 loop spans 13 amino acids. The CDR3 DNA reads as TGTGCCACCTCTACAGGATTCGATCAGCCCCAGCATTTT. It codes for CATSTGFDQPQHF.

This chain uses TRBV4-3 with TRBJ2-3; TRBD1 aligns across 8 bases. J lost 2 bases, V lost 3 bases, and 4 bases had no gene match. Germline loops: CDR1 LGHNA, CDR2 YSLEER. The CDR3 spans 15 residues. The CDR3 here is CASSHGQGHTDTQYF. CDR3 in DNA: TGCGCCAGCAGCCACGGACAGGGCCACACAGATACGCAGTATTTT.

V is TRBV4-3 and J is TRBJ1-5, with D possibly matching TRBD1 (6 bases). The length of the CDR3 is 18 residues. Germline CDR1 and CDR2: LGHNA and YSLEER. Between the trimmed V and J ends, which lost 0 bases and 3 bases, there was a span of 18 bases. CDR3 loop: CASSQDRAPTGPNQPQHF. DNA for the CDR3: TGCGCCAGCAGCCAAGATCGGGCCCCTACAGGGCCCAATCAGCCCCAGCATTTT.

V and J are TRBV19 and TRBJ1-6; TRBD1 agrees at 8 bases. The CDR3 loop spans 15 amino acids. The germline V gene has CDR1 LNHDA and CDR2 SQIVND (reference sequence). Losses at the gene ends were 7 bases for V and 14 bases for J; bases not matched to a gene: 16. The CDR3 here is CASTSGGQASVTLHF. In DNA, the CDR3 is TGTGCCAGTACCTCCGGGGGACAGGCTTCAGTAACCCTCCACTTT.

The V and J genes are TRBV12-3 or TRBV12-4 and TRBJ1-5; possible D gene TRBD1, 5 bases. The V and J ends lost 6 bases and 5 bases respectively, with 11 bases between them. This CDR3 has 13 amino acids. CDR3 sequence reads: CASRGQLDQPQHF. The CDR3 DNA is TGTGCCAGCAGGGGGCAGTTAGATCAGCCCCAGCATTTT.

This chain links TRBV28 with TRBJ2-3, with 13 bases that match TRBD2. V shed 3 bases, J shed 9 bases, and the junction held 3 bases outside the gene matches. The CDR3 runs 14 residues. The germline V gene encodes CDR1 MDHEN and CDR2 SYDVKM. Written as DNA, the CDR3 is TGTGCCAGCAGTTTGGGACTAGCGGGGAGGACGCAGTATTTT. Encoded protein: CASSLGLAGRTQYF.

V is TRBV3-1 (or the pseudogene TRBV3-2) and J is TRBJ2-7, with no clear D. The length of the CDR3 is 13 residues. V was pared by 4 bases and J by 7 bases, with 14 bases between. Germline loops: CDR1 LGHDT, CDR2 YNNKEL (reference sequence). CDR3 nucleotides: TGTGCCAGCAGCCCCTTATACAAGGGTGAGCAGTACTTC. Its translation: CASSPLYKGEQYF.

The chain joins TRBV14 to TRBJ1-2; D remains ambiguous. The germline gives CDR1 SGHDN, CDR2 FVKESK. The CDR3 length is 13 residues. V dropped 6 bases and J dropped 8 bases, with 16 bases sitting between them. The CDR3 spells CASRADGMGGYTF. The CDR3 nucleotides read TGTGCCAGCAGGGCGGACGGAATGGGGGGCTACACCTTC.

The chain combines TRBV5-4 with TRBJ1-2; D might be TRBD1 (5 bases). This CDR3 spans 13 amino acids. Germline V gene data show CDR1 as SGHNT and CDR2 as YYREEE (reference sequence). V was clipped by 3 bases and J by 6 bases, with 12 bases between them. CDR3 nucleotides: TGTGCCAGCAGCTATTCAGGGTATGATGGCTACACCTTC. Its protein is CASSYSGYDGYTF.

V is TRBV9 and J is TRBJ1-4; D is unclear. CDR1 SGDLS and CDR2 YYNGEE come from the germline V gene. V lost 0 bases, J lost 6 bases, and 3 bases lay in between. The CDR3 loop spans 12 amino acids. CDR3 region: CASSVDDEKLFF. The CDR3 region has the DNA TGTGCCAGCAGCGTAGACGATGAAAAACTGTTTTTT.